These 2 T cell receptor beta chains were all obtained from the same sample, sequenced in a study of T cells in Graves' hyperthyroidism and ophthalmopathy. The investigators amplified TCR beta CDR3 regions from RNA transcripts. Initially, a first-round RT-PCR of the TCR CDR3 employed the HTBI primer set. TCRdb reanalysed the multiplex PCR reads using MiXCR and keeps one entry per CDR3 protein. The sample lists some 350,000 distinct CDR3 sequences; about 15% were seen once. The sample taken for sequencing was blood. These receptors came from a woman in her fifties or sixties with Graves' ophthalmopathy.

This clonotype was counted only a few times. V usage is TRBV7-3 and J usage is TRBJ1-1, with 7 bases identical to TRBD1. Germline V gene sequence: CDR1 SGHTA, CDR2 FQGTGA. V trimming: 0 bases; J trimming: 1 base; junction bases outside the gene matches: 2. This CDR3 has 15 residues. DNA for the CDR3: TGTGCCAGCAGCTTAACAGGACAGGCGAACACTGAAGCTTTCTTT. Translated, it gives CASSLTGQANTEAFF.

This clonotype was recorded many times. V usage is TRBV30 and J usage is TRBJ1-1; D unresolved. The CDR3 runs to 11 residues. The germline V gene encodes CDR1 GTSNPN and CDR2 SVGIG (reference sequence). V lost 2 bases and J 5 bases, leaving 6 bases between the germline ends. The CDR3 here is CAWSRRTEAFF. DNA of the CDR3: TGTGCCTGGAGTAGGCGAACTGAAGCTTTCTTT.